This T cell receptor beta chain originates from a study of blood T cells in healthy people across ages. A second PCR, run for about 6 to 11 cycles, used a sample-barcoded 5' primer plus a J-beta primer mix. MiXCR was run by TCRdb on the 5' RACE reads, yielding one entry per CDR3 protein. The sample consists of roughly 800,000 distinct CDR3 sequences, 58% of them appearing once. This clonotype was observed a few times. In germline, CDR1 is LGHNA, CDR2 YNFKEQ. Trimming pared 1 base from V and 7 bases from J, leaving 8 bases between. The CDR3 totals 13 residues. Caucasian individuals from Russia who were healthy and aged 6 to 90 acted as donors.

The sample was blood. This receptor was taken from a man aged 25 to 40 in good health. This chain connects TRBV4-2 to TRBJ2-1; D not certain. The CDR3 DNA follows: TGTGCCAGCAGCCAAGCCTCCAAGAATGAGCAGTTCTTC. Amino acid sequence: CASSQASKNEQFF.